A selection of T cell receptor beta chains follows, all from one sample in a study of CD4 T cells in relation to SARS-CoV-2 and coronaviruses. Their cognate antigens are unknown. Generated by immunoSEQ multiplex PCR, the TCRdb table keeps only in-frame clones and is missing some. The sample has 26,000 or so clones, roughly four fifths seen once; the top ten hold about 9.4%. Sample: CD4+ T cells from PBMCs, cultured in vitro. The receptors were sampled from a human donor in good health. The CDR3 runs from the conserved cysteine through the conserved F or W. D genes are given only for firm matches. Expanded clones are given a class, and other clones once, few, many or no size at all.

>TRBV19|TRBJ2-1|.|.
CATHPGQTYNEQFF
TGTGCCACCCATCCGGGACAAACCTACAATGAGCAGTTCTTC
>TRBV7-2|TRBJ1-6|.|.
CASSLLPGGGDLSPLHF
TGTGCCAGCAGCTTGCTCCCGGGGGGGGGCGATCTCTCACCCCTCCACTTT
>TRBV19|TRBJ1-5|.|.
CASSIVRGDQPQHF
TGTGCCAGTAGTATCGTCCGGGGGGATCAGCCCCAGCATTTT
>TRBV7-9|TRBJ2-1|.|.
CATKEAVAWGEQFF
TGTGCCACCAAAGAGGCGGTTGCCTGGGGTGAGCAGTTCTTC
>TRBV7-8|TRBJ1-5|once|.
CASSLAGDQPQHF
TGTGCCAGCAGCTTAGCTGGAGATCAGCCCCAGCATTTT
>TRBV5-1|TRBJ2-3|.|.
CASSLEGVETDTQYF
TGCGCCAGCAGCTTAGAGGGAGTTGAAACAGATACGCAGTATTTT
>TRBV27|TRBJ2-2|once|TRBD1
CASRMTGITGELFF
TGTGCCAGCAGGATGACAGGGATCACCGGGGAGCTGTTTTTT
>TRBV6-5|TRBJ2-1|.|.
CASKGQYRVDNEQFF
TGTGCCAGCAAGGGCCAGTACAGGGTTGACAATGAGCAGTTCTTC
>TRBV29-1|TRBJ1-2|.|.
CSVRGGFSDGYTF
TGCAGCGTCCGAGGGGGGTTCTCGGATGGCTACACCTTC
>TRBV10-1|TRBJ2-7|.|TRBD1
CASSEGTGLYEQYF
TGCGCCAGCAGTGAAGGGACAGGCCTCTACGAGCAGTACTTC
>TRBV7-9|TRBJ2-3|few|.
CASSLEIGVTDTQYF
TGTGCCAGCAGCTTAGAGATAGGGGTCACAGATACGCAGTATTTT
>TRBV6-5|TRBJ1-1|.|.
CASSYFGGQGTEAFF
TGTGCCAGCAGTTACTTCGGGGGGCAAGGAACTGAAGCTTTCTTT
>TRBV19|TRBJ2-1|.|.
CASSIDRQSWNEQFF
TGTGCCAGTAGTATAGATAGGCAGTCTTGGAATGAGCAGTTCTTC
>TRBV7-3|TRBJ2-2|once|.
CASSLQGTNTGELFF
TGTGCCAGCAGCCTTCAGGGGACCAACACCGGGGAGCTGTTTTTT
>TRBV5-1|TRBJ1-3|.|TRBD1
CASSLGQTGIGGNTIYF
TGCGCCAGCAGCTTGGGCCAGACAGGGATCGGTGGAAACACCATATATTTT
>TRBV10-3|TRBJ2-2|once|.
CAISESADNTGELFF
TGTGCCATCAGTGAGTCCGCCGATAACACCGGGGAGCTGTTTTTT
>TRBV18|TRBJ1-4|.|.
CASSRATNEKLFF
TGTGCCAGCTCACGAGCAACTAATGAAAAACTGTTTTTT
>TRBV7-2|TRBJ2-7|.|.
CASSARYEQYF
TGTGCCAGCAGCGCCCGCTACGAGCAGTACTTC
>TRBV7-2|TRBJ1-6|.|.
CASSVNLGDLTLHF
TGTGCCAGCAGCGTGAACCTGGGCGATCTTACCCTCCACTTT
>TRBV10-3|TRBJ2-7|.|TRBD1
CAIRGGQGIGPEQYF
TGTGCCATCAGAGGAGGACAGGGGATCGGCCCCGAGCAGTACTTC
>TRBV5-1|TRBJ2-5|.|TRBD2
CASSSSRDYQETQYF
TGCGCCAGCAGCTCCTCTCGGGACTATCAAGAGACCCAGTACTTC
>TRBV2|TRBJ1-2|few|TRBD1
CASTGTGGTYGYTF
TGTGCCAGCACCGGGACAGGGGGCACCTATGGCTACACCTTC
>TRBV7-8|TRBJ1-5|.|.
CASSLGAANQPQHF
TGTGCCAGCAGCTTAGGGGCAGCCAATCAGCCCCAGCATTTT
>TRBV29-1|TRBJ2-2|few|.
CSVGKNTGELFF
TGCAGCGTTGGTAAGAACACCGGGGAGCTGTTTTTT
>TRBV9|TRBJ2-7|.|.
CASSVGPAGDYEQYF
TGTGCCAGCAGCGTAGGTCCGGCAGGCGACTACGAGCAGTACTTC
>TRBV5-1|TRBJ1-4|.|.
CASSLDPLAEKLFF
TGCGCCAGCAGCTTGGACCCTTTGGCGGAAAAACTGTTTTTT
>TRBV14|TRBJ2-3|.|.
CASSHPHGGGKLVRTTDTQYF
TGTGCCAGCAGCCATCCCCACGGAGGGGGCAAGTTAGTTAGGACCACAGATACGCAGTATTTT
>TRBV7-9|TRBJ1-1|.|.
CASSLATGGETEAFF
TGTGCCAGCAGCTTAGCTACCGGGGGGGAAACTGAAGCTTTCTTT
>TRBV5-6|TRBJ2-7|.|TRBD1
CASSLQGVQTYEQYF
TGTGCCAGCAGCTTGCAGGGGGTCCAGACCTACGAGCAGTACTTC